This paragraph reports one TCR beta chain. Its specific antigen is unknown. No base qualities exist here, and no much larger clone lies one base off it. This entry comes from a study of cytomegalovirus exposure and HLA in healthy donors (dated by TCRdb to 2016 to 2017). Concerning the study at large: The approximately 710 repertoires of the first cohort and the roughly 120 validation repertoires were produced on the same platform, according to a later analysis. The study aimed to test whether signatures of past pathogen exposure could be identified by cataloging public T cell receptors. A separate validation cohort of roughly 120 different subjects was used in addition to the roughly 700-subject first cohort. To predict cytomegalovirus infection status, the study combined high-throughput TCR immunosequencing, statistical association of individual TCRs with disease status, and machine learning.

Its CDR3 holds 14 amino acids, cysteine through phenylalanine. The read is trimmed to its CDR3 DNA, 42 bases read in frame from base 1. Relative to germline, V is missing 6 bases and J is missing 1 base, with 2 bases of the junction outside any gene match. The germline V gene (reference sequence) specifies MNHNY as CDR1 and SVGAGI as CDR2. Libraries were constructed by the immunoSEQ multiplex PCR assay. The authors processed their data as follows. A statistical classification framework was built for diagnosing cytomegalovirus status from the catalog of TCR beta chain sequences. In TCRdb, the immuneACCESS table is reduced to in-frame sequences with V and J assigned. These tables do not hold every clone; where another copy was compared, an unresolved V gene accounts for under half, and the others remain unexplained. V and J calls and clone size follow that table, whereas D and trimming were derived from the DNA. The sample data list approximately 270,000 clones, and 65% to 90% of these were observed just once. The leading ten clones occupy roughly 1% of the sample.

Separate from the roughly 700-subject first cohort, the validation cohort of about 110 subjects was the group to which the donors belonged. Results and caveats for the whole study, not just this receptor: In a later analysis, TCRs clustered in the first cohort were found to also tend to co-occur in the roughly 130 validation repertoires, with 90% to 95% of cluster scores above 0. Most TCR sequences were observed very rarely across donors, whereas some public TCRs were present in many individuals. In the study, approximately 150 TCR beta chains were listed as associated with cytomegalovirus. It was suggested by the authors that the approach could potentially be generalized to other disease states and immunological phenotypes. The classifier was reported to diagnose cytomegalovirus status with high specificity and sensitivity in both the original and validation cohorts. The validation cohort had no HLA typing available for a later analysis, so co-occurrence within that cohort was assessed over all 130 or so repertoires. In vitro tests confirmed that a few of the cytomegalovirus-associated TCR beta chains recognize cytomegalovirus antigens.

This chain joins TRBV6-6 to TRBJ2-7; 11 junctional bases match TRBD1. The source is a woman in her late teens or twenties in good health and CMV-seronegative. The sequencing sample was made of PBMCs. At the DNA level, the sequence is TGTGCCAGCAGACGGGACAGGGGGTCCTACGAGCAGTACTTC. This sequence encodes CASRRDRGSYEQYF.